The next 8 T cell receptor beta chains were all read from a single sample in a study of control samples from healthy donors and cancer patients. Clones were sequenced by immunoSEQ multiplex PCR, and TCRdb holds only the in-frame ones, with some missing. The profile shows 200,000 or so clones, around 93% of them singletons. Sequenced input: blood. The receptor source for this set is a man in his thirties or forties in good health.

This chain joins TRBV4-1 and TRBJ2-1; D gene unclear. CDR3 length: 16 amino acids. V was pared by 1 base and J by 0 bases, with 10 bases between. Germline loops: CDR1 MGHRA, CDR2 YSYEKL. The DNA of the CDR3 is TGCGCCAGCAGCCAAGTCGGGTCTATCTCCTACAATGAGCAGTTCTTC. This encodes CASSQVGSISYNEQFF.

The CDR3 reads CASSYPRRTSGGSSTDTQYF. The CDR3 DNA is TGTGCCAGCAGTTACCCACGACGGACTAGCGGGGGCTCTAGCACAGATACGCAGTATTTT. The chain joins TRBV6-2 or TRBV6-3 to TRBJ2-3; 13 bases fit TRBD2. The CDR3 spans 20 residues. The J segment lost 0 bases and the V segment lost 2 bases, leaving 11 bases of the junction unmatched. Germline CDR1 MNHEY, CDR2 SVGEGT.

The V gene is TRBV11-2, the J gene TRBJ1-1, with a weak D call TRBD1 (6 bases). V gave up 5 bases and J gave up 1 base, with 20 bases separating them. CDR3 size: 17 residues. Germline CDR1 SGHAT, CDR2 FQNNGV. The CDR3 DNA follows: TGTGCCAGCAGCCAAGCCCAGGGGAGGGGACAGAACACTGAAGCTTTCTTT. Translated: CASSQAQGRGQNTEAFF.

This chain connects TRBV2 to TRBJ1-6, with D unclear. The germline V gene encodes CDR1 SNHLY and CDR2 FYNNEI. Trimming took off 3 bases at V and 7 bases at J, with 4 bases between the two ends. This CDR3 has 12 amino acids. For the CDR3, the DNA is TGTGCCAGCAGTGAGGGGAATTCACCCCTCCACTTT. Translation gives CASSEGNSPLHF.

The chain joins TRBV30 to TRBJ1-4; possibly TRBD1 for D (5 bases). In germline, CDR1 is GTSNPN, CDR2 SVGIG (reference sequence). The V end was cut by 4 bases, the J end by 6 bases, with 9 bases between. This CDR3 contains 12 residues. In DNA form, the CDR3 reads TGTGCCTGGAATAGGGGAGATGAAAAACTGTTTTTT. It codes for CAWNRGDEKLFF.

The genes are TRBV5-1 and TRBJ2-1, with TRBD1 identical over 7 bases. Germline V lookup: CDR1 SGHRS, CDR2 YFSETQ. The CDR3 covers 14 residues. After removal of 4 bases from V and 2 bases from J, the junction contained 3 bases not matched to a gene. In nucleotides, the CDR3 is TGCGCCAGCAGCCCGGGACAGACCTACAATGAGCAGTTCTTC. It translates to CASSPGQTYNEQFF.

This sequence joins TRBV19 and TRBJ1-5; D gene uncertain. This CDR3 is 14 amino acids long. The germline V and J ends were trimmed by 1 base and 0 bases, with 4 bases remaining between them. Germline-derived CDR1 and CDR2 are LNHDA and SQIVND (reference sequence). This CDR3 reads CASSIGASNQPQHF. CDR3 DNA sequence: TGTGCCAGTAGTATAGGTGCTAGCAATCAGCCCCAGCATTTT.

This clone was detected once. The gene calls are TRBV19 and TRBJ1-2; D is unresolved. The CDR3 covers 14 residues. Looked up from germline, CDR1 is LNHDA and CDR2 is SQIVND (reference sequence). V was trimmed by 6 bases and J by 5 bases, leaving 16 bases between them. CDR3 nucleotide sequence: TGTGCCAGTAGCCCAGAGACGGTTCTTTATGGCTACACCTTC. Amino acids: CASSPETVLYGYTF.